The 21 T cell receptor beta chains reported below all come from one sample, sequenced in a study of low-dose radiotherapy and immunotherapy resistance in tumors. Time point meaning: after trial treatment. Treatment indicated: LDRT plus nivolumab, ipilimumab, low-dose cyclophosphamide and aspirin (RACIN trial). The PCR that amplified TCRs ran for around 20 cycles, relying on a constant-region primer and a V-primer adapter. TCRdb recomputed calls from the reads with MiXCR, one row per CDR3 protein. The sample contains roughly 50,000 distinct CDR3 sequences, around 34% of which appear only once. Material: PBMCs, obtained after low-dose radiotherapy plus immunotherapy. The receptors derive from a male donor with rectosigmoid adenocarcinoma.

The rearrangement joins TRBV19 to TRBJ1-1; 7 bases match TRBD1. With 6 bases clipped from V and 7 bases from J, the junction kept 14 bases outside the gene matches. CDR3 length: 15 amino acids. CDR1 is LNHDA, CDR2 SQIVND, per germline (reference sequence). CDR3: CASSALETGDNEAFF. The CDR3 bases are TGTGCCAGTAGCGCCCTCGAAACAGGGGACAATGAAGCTTTCTTT. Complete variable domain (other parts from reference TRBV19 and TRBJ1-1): DGGITQSPKYLFRKEGQNVTLSCEQNLNHDAMYWYRQDPGQGLRLIYYSQIVNDFQKGDIAEGYSVSREKKESFPLTVTSAQKNPTAFYLCASSALETGDNEAFFGQGTRLTVV.

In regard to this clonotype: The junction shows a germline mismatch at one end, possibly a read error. For the CDR3, the DNA is TGTGCCAGCAGGGAAAGGGACGGATACAATCAGCCCCAACATTTT. Its translation: CASRERDGYNQPQHF. The chain has TRBV6-1 and TRBJ1-5; D perhaps matches TRBD1 (5 bases). The length of the CDR3 is 15 residues. Germline loops: CDR1 MNHNS, CDR2 SASEGT.

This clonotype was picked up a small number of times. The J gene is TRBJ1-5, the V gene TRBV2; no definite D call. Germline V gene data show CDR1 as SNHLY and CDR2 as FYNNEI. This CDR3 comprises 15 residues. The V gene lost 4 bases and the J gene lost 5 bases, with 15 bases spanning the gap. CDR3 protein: CASSGYLQIDQPQHF. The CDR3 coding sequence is TGTGCCAGCAGTGGTTATTTGCAGATTGATCAGCCCCAGCATTTT.

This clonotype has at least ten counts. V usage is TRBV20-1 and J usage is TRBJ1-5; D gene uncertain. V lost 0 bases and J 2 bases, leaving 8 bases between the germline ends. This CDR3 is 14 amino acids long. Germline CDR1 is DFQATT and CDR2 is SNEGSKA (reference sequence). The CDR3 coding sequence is TGCAGTGCTAGAGACAATACAGGCAATCAGCCCCAGCATTTT. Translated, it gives CSARDNTGNQPQHF.

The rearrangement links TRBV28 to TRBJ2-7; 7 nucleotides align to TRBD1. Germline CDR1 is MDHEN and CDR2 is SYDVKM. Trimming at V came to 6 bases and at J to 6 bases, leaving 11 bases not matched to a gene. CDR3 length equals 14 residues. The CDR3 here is CASSRTNRGGEQYF. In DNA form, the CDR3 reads TGTGCCAGCAGCCGAACCAACAGGGGCGGCGAGCAGTACTTC. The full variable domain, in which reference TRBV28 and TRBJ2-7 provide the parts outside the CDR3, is DVKVTQSSRYLVKRTGEKVFLECVQDMDHENMFWYRQDPGLGLRLIYFSYDVKMKEKGDIPEGYSVSREKKERFSLILESASTNQTSMYLCASSRTNRGGEQYFGPGTRLTVT.

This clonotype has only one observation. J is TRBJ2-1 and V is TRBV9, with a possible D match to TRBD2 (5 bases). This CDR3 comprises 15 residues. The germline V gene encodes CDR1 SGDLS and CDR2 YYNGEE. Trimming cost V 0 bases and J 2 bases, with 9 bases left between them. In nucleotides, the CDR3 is TGTGCCAGCAGCGTAGGGACTGTGACCTACAATGAGCAGTTCTTC. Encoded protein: CASSVGTVTYNEQFF.

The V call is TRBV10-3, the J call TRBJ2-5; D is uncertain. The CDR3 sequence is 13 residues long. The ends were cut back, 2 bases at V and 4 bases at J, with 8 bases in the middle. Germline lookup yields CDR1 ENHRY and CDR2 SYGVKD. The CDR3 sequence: CAISEPGLETQYF. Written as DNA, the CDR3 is TGTGCCATCAGTGAGCCCGGGTTAGAGACCCAGTACTTC.

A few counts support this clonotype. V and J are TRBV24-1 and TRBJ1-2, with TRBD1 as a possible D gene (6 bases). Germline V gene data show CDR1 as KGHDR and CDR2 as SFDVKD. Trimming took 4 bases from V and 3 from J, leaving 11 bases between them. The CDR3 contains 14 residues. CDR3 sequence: CATSENRVDYGYTF. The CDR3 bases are TGTGCCACCAGTGAGAACAGGGTCGACTATGGCTACACCTTC.

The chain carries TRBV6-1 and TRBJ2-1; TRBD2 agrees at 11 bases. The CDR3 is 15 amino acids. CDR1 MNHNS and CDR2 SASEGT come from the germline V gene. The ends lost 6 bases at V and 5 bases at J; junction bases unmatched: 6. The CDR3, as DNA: TGTGCCAGCAGCGTGGGACTAGCGGTCCACAATGAGCAGTTCTTC. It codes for CASSVGLAVHNEQFF.

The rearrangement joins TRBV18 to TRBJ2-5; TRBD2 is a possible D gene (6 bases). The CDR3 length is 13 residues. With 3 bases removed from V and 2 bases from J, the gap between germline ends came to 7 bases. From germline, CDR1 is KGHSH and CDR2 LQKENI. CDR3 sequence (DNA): TGTGCCAGCTCACCCGGGACTCAAGAGACCCAGTACTTC. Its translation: CASSPGTQETQYF.

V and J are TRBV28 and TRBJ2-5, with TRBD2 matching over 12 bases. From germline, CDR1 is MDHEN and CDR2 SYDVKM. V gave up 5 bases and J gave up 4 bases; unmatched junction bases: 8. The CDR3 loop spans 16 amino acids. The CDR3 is CASSNSLGLAGETQYF. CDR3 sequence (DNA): TGTGCCAGCAGTAACTCTTTGGGACTAGCGGGAGAGACCCAGTACTTC.

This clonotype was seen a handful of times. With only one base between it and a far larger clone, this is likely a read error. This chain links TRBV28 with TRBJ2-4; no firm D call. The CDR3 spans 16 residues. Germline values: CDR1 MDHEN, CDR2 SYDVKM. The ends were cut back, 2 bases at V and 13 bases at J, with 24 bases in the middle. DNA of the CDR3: TGTGCCAGCAGTTTAGCTGGGGTCAGCTCCTACAATGAGCAGTACTTC. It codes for CASSLAGVSSYNEQYF. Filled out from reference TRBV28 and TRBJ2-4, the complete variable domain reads DVKVTQSSRYLVKRTGEKVFLECVQDMDHENMFWYRQDPGLGLRLIYFSYDVKMKEKGDIPEGYSVSREKKERFSLILESASTNQTSMYLCASSLAGVSSYNEQYFGAGTRLSVL.

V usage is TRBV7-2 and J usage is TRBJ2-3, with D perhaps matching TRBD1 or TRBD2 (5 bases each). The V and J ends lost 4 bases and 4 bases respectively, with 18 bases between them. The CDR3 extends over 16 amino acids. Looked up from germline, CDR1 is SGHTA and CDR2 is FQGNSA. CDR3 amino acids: CASSSLPGPSADTQYF. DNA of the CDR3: TGTGCCAGCAGCTCCCTCCCGGGGCCAAGTGCAGATACGCAGTATTTT.

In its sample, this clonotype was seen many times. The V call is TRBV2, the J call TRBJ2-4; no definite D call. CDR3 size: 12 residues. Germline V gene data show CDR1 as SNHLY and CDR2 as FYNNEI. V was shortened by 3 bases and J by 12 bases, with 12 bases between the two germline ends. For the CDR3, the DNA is TGTGCCAGCAGTGAGGGTCGCGTACGTCAGTACTTC. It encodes CASSEGRVRQYF.

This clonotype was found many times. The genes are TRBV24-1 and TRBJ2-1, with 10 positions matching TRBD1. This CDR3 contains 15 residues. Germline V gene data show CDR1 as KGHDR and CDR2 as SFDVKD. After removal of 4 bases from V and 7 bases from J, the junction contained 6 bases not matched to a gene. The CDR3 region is CATSDSGTGANEQFF. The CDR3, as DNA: TGTGCCACCAGTGACTCCGGGACAGGGGCGAATGAGCAGTTCTTC.

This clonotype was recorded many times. In DNA, the CDR3 is TGCAGTGCTAGAGATCAACGGTTCAGCAATCAGCCCCAGCATTTT. The encoded protein is CSARDQRFSNQPQHF. V gene TRBV20-1 combines with J gene TRBJ1-5; D is ambiguous. This CDR3 region has 15 residues. V lost 0 bases and J lost 1, with 10 bases in between. Germline V lookup: CDR1 DFQATT, CDR2 SNEGSKA (reference sequence).

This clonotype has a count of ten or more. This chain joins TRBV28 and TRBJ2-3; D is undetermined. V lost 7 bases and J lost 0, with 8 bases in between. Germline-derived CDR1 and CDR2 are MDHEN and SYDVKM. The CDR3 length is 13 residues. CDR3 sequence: CASTVQSTDTQYF. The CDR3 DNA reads TGTGCCAGCACCGTCCAGAGCACAGATACGCAGTATTTT.

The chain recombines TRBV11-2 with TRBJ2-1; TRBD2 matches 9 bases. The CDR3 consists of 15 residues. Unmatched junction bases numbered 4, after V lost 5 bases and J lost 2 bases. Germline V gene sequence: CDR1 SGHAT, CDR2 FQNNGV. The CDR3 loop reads CASSVIAGAYNEQFF. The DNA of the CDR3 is TGTGCCAGCAGCGTTATAGCGGGAGCCTACAATGAGCAGTTCTTC.

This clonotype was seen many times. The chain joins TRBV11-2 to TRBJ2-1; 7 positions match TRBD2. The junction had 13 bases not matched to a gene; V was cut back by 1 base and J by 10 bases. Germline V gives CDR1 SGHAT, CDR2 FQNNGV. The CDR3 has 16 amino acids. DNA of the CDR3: TGTGCCAGCAGCTTAGGGATGGCGGGAGCGACTGGCGAGCAGTTCTTC. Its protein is CASSLGMAGATGEQFF.

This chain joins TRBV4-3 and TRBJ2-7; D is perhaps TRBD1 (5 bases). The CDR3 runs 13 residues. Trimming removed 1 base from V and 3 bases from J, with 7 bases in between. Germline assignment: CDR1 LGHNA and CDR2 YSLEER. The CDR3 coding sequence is TGCGCCAGCAGCCAAGCAGGGTACTACGAGCAGTACTTC. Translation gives CASSQAGYYEQYF.

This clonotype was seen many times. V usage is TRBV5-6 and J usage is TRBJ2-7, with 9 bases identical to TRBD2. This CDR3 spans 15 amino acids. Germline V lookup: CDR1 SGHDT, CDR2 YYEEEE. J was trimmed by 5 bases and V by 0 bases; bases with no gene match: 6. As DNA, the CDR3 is TGTGCCAGCAGCTTGGCCAGGACTAGCGCCCACGAGCAGTACTTC. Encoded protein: CASSLARTSAHEQYF.